At least ten counts were recorded for the clone carrying this T cell receptor (beta chain). Its antigen is as yet unknown. Included hyperthyroidism patients were aged 18 to 65 and newly diagnosed (under 2 months' duration). The sample belongs to a study of Graves' ophthalmopathy and Graves' hyperthyroidism. V was cut by 1 base and J by 7 bases, with 12 bases left in between. The CDR3 totals 15 residues. Germline CDR1 SGHKS, CDR2 YYEKEE (reference sequence). The TCR beta CDR3 regions underwent amplification from RNA transcripts. The workflow started with a first-round RT-PCR run with HTBI primers and then moved on to a second-round multiplex PCR. TCRdb analysed the multiplex PCR reads with MiXCR anew, one entry per CDR3 protein. The data contain around 590,000 distinct CDR3 sequences, 39% of them singletons. The study's findings and limits: From stable hyperthyroidism, ophthalmopathy was separated by a 13-signature model with 87.88% sensitivity and under 84% specificity. Ophthalmopathy progression cases were predicted by the model with approximately 71% sensitivity and approximately 74% specificity.

The receptor was isolated from an adult man with Graves' hyperthyroidism. The sequenced material came from peripheral blood or thyroid tissue (not recorded which). The J gene is TRBJ1-6, the V gene TRBV5-5; tentatively, D is TRBD1 (6 bases). The CDR3 nucleotides read TGTGCCAGCAGCTTGTCCGGACAGATCAATTCACCCCTCCACTTT. It codes for CASSLSGQINSPLHF.